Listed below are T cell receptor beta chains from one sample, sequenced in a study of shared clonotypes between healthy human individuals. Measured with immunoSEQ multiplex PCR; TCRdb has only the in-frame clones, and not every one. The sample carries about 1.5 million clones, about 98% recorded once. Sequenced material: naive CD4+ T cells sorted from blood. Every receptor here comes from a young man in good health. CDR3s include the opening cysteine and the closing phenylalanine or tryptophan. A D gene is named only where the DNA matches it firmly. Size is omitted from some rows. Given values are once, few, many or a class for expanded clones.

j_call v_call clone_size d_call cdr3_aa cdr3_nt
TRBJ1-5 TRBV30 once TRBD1 CAWRSKDRGLYQPQHF TGTGCCTGGAGATCCAAAGACAGGGGGCTTTATCAGCCCCAGCATTTT
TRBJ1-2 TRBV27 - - CASSLSSGLGYTF TGTGCCAGCAGTTTATCGTCGGGGCTCGGCTACACCTTC
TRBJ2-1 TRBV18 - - CASSWAGTSYNEQFF TGTGCCAGCTCATGGGCGGGGACAAGTTACAATGAGCAGTTCTTC
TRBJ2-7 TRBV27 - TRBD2 CASSSTAIQRGYEQYF TGTGCCAGCAGTTCCACCGCAATCCAGCGGGGCTACGAGCAGTACTTC
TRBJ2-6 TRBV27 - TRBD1 CASSLTGGSGANVLTF TGTGCCAGCAGTTTAACAGGGGGCTCTGGGGCCAACGTCCTGACTTTC
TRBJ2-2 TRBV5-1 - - CASSLGFGGTGELFF TGCGCCAGCAGCTTGGGTTTCGGGGGCACCGGGGAGCTGTTTTTT
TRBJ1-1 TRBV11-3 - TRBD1 CASSARTGGNTEAFF TGTGCCAGCAGCGCCAGGACAGGGGGCAACACTGAAGCTTTCTTT
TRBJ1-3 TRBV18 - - CASSATGRGNTIYF TGTGCCAGCTCAGCAACAGGGAGAGGAAACACCATATATTTT
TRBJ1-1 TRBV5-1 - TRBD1 CASSPDRDTEAFF TGCGCCAGCAGCCCGGACAGGGACACTGAAGCTTTCTTT
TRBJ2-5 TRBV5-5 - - CASSLFRTSATQYF TGTGCCAGCAGCTTGTTCCGGACTTCGGCGACCCAGTACTTC
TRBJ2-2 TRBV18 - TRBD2 CASSPLTPGLAGVRNTGELFF TGTGCCAGCTCACCCCTAACCCCGGGACTAGCGGGAGTCCGGAACACCGGGGAGCTGTTTTTT
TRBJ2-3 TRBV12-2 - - CASRPCSRRGYTDTQYF TGTGCAAGTCGCCCCTGCTCTAGGAGAGGATACACAGATACGCAGTATTTT
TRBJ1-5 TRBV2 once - CASSESFNRDQPQHF TGTGCCAGCAGTGAAAGTTTCAATAGGGATCAGCCCCAGCATTTT
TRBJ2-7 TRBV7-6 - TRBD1 CASSSGQGPYEQYF TGTGCCAGCAGCTCGGGACAGGGACCCTACGAGCAGTACTTC
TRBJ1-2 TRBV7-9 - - CASSFPLVTEYGYTF TGTGCCAGCAGCTTTCCCCTGGTAACGGAATATGGCTACACCTTC
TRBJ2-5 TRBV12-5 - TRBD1 CASGQTGLETQYF TGTGCTAGTGGGCAGACAGGGCTCGAGACCCAGTACTTC
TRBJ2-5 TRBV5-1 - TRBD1 CASSLVTGGQETQYF TGCGCCAGCAGCTTGGTGACAGGGGGTCAAGAGACCCAGTACTTC
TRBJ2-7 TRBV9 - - CASTARFHSYEQYF TGTGCCAGCACCGCGCGCTTTCACTCCTACGAGCAGTACTTC
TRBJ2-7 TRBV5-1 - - CASSLGARSGRGEQYF TGCGCCAGCAGCTTGGGGGCGAGATCGGGTCGGGGCGAGCAGTACTTC
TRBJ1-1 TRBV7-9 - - CASSLAMLSTEAFF TGTGCCAGCAGCTTAGCGATGTTATCCACTGAAGCTTTCTTT
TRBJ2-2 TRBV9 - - CASSLQGNTGELFF TGTGCCAGCAGCCTCCAGGGTAACACCGGGGAGCTGTTTTTT
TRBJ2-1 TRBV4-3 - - CASSQSGHNYNEQFF TGCGCCAGCAGCCAATCGGGACACAACTACAATGAGCAGTTCTTC
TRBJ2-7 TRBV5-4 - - CASSPFQDYEQYF TGTGCCAGCAGCCCTTTCCAAGACTACGAGCAGTACTTC
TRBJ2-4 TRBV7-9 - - CASGREGGNIQYF TGTGCCAGCGGAAGAGAGGGGGGAAACATTCAGTACTTC
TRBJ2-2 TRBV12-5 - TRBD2 CASGGLVYTGELFF TGTGCTAGTGGGGGACTAGTTTACACCGGGGAGCTGTTTTTT
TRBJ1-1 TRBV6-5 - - CASSLATEAFF TGTGCCAGCAGCCTTGCAACTGAAGCTTTCTTT
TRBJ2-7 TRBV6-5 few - CASTDSGGGEQYF TGTGCCAGCACCGATAGTGGGGGCGGCGAGCAGTACTTC
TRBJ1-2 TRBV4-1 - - CASSQDWNRPDGYTF TGCGCCAGCAGCCAAGATTGGAACAGGCCAGATGGCTACACCTTC
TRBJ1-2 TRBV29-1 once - CSVEAQGFNYGYTF TGCAGCGTTGAAGCCCAGGGGTTCAACTATGGCTACACCTTC
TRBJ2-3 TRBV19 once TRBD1 CASMSTGETDTQYF TGTGCCTCAATGTCAACAGGGGAGACAGATACGCAGTATTTT
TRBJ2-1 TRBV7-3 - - CASSPPGSSYNEQFF TGTGCCAGCAGCCCTCCCGGGTCGTCTTACAATGAGCAGTTCTTC
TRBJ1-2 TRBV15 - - CATSRTDYGYTF TGTGCCACCAGCAGGACAGATTATGGCTACACCTTC
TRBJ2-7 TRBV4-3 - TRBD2 CASSQGGGSSYEQYF TGCGCCAGCAGCCAAGGGGGAGGGAGCTCCTACGAGCAGTACTTC
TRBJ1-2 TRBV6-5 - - CASSYSRLNYGYTF TGTGCCAGCAGTTACTCGAGGCTGAACTATGGCTACACCTTC
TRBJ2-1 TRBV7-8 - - CASGTSNEQFF TGTGCCAGCGGCACAAGCAATGAGCAGTTCTTC
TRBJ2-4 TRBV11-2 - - CASRGTGANIQYF TGTGCCAGCCGTGGGACCGGGGCCAACATTCAGTACTTC
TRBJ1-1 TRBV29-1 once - CSVWEGIAHSRVAAFF TGCAGCGTGTGGGAGGGTATCGCACACAGCAGGGTTGCAGCTTTCTTT
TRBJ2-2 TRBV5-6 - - CASSLVVDPNTGELFF TGTGCCAGCAGCTTGGTAGTGGACCCGAACACCGGGGAGCTGTTTTTT
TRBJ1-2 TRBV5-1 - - CASSLGVGQGYTF TGCGCCAGCAGCTTGGGTGTCGGACAGGGCTACACCTTC
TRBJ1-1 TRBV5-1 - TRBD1 CASSFDRGRREAFF TGCGCCAGCAGCTTTGACAGGGGGCGTCGTGAAGCTTTCTTT